This T cell receptor (beta chain) is from a study of T cell responses to AZD1222 COVID-19 vaccine. Generated by immunoSEQ multiplex PCR, the TCRdb table keeps only in-frame clones and is missing some. Among more than 90,000 clones listed, about 82% were seen once. For this clone: Its specificity is not known.

CDR3 length: 17 amino acids. The germline V gene encodes CDR1 SGHVS and CDR2 FQNEAQ. With V trimmed by 2 bases and J by 5 bases, 10 bases remained unmatched. Study-wide findings and caveats: No day 14 peak samples; only post-peak repertoires were characterized. Baseline testing showed seropositivity in only a handful of AZD1222 recipients. The study found Spike-specific TCR breadth and depth rose after two AZD1222 doses.

The specimen comprised peripheral blood, sampled 28 days after the second AZD1222 dose. The receptor's source is an adult who received the AZD1222 COVID-19 vaccine. The genes are TRBV7-8 and TRBJ2-1, with 9 bases that match TRBD1. The CDR3 DNA sequence: TGTGCCAGCAGCTTATCCAAGGGCGGACAGGGGAACAATGAGCAGTTCTTC. Its protein is CASSLSKGGQGNNEQFF.